This entry lists 7 T cell receptor beta chains sequenced from one sample in a study of cytomegalovirus exposure and HLA in healthy donors. The PCR ran on 60 Vbeta and 13 Jbeta primers. Libraries were prepared by immunoSEQ multiplex PCR; TCRdb keeps only in-frame clonotypes and omits some of them. The sample records 100,000 to 120,000 clones, 76% being singletons. Specimen: PBMCs. These receptors all come from a man in his forties or fifties in good health and CMV-seropositive.

This clone was detected only a few times. V gene TRBV11-2 combines with J gene TRBJ2-3; 13 nucleotides align to TRBD2. CDR3 length: 16 residues. Germline V gene data show CDR1 as SGHAT and CDR2 as FQNNGV. V shed 5 bases and J 8 bases; nucleotides not matched to a gene: 10. The CDR3 spells CASSQGGGLAGVTQYF. The CDR3 DNA reads as TGTGCCAGCAGCCAAGGGGGAGGACTAGCGGGGGTTACGCAGTATTTT.

J is TRBJ2-7 and V is TRBV7-2; a possible D gene is TRBD2 (7 bases). CDR3 length equals 15 residues. Looked up from germline, CDR1 is SGHTA and CDR2 is FQGNSA. With 1 base removed from V and 0 bases from J, the gap between germline ends came to 10 bases. The CDR3 loop is CASSLDGGHSYEQYF. CDR3 bases: TGTGCCAGCAGCTTAGACGGGGGGCACTCCTACGAGCAGTACTTC. Based on the CDR3 plus reference TRBV7-2 and TRBJ2-7, the full variable domain is GAGVSQSPSNKVTEKGKDVELRCDPISGHTALYWYRQSLGQGLEFLIYFQGNSAPDKSGLPSDRFSAERTGGSVSTLTIQRTQQEDSAVYLCASSLDGGHSYEQYFGPGTRLTVT.

The chain has TRBV11-3 and TRBJ2-1; TRBD2 aligns across 7 bases. Germline loops: CDR1 SGHNT, CDR2 YENEEA. The CDR3 extends over 17 amino acids. V shed 1 base and J 2 bases; nucleotides not matched to a gene: 8. CDR3 loop: CASSLVSGGSPYNEQFF. The CDR3 nucleotides read TGTGCCAGCAGCTTAGTTTCGGGCGGGAGCCCCTACAATGAGCAGTTCTTC. Supplemented by reference TRBV11-3 and TRBJ2-1, the full variable domain reads EAGVVQSPRYKIIEKKQPVAFWCNPISGHNTLYWYLQNLGQGPELLIRYENEEAVDDSQLPKDRFSAERLKGVDSTLKIQPAELGDSAVYLCASSLVSGGSPYNEQFFGPGTRLTVL.

This chain links TRBV27 with TRBJ1-5, with D maybe TRBD1 (6 bases). CDR1 MNHEY and CDR2 SMNVEV come from the germline V gene (reference sequence). CDR3 length: 16 residues. Trimming took 4 bases from V and 0 from J, leaving 13 bases between them. The CDR3 reads CASSSQTGISNQPQHF. DNA of the CDR3: TGTGCCAGCAGTTCCCAGACAGGAATTAGCAATCAGCCCCAGCATTTT.

The V gene is TRBV6-6, the J gene TRBJ2-7; 8 positions match TRBD1. This CDR3 comprises 15 residues. Looked up from germline, CDR1 is MNHNY and CDR2 is SVGAGI (reference sequence). J gave up 1 base and V 6 bases, and 8 bases lay outside the gene matches. CDR3 protein: CASRSPTGESYEQYF. CDR3 DNA sequence: TGTGCCAGCAGGTCACCGACAGGGGAATCCTACGAGCAGTACTTC.

This sequence joins TRBV2 and TRBJ1-5; D not certain. V was pared by 4 bases and J by 0 bases, with 7 bases between. The CDR3 length is 14 residues. The germline V gene encodes CDR1 SNHLY and CDR2 FYNNEI. CDR3 nucleotide sequence: TGTGCCAGCAGTGGGGCCTATAGCAATCAGCCCCAGCATTTT. Translated, it gives CASSGAYSNQPQHF.

The gene calls are TRBV6-1 and TRBJ1-1; no clear D. V was pared by 11 bases and J by 1 base, with 5 bases between. CDR3 size: 10 residues. Germline V gives CDR1 MNHNS, CDR2 SASEGT. The CDR3: CAPQNTEAFF. As DNA, the CDR3 is TGTGCCCCCCAGAACACTGAAGCTTTCTTT.